This T cell receptor (beta chain) originates from a study of blood T cell repertoires in COVID-19. As for the study in general: T cells, B-cell-depleted T cells, or PBMCs provided the cDNA or gDNA that served as material.

Trimming left V 5 bases short and J 0 bases short, with 14 bases between. This CDR3 spans 15 amino acids. From germline, CDR1 is LNHNV and CDR2 YYDKDF (reference sequence). Authors' data handling: Amplification of reference gene primers was used by the study to estimate nucleated cell counts. Sequencing used immunoSEQ multiplex PCR; TCRdb keeps in-frame clones, though not all of them. The V and J calls and the clone size are those of that table, but D and trimming were determined from the DNA. Counted here are some 100,000 clones, about 80% occurring once; the ten biggest clones make up about 6.8%. This TCR derives from a man in his 70s with acute or convalescent COVID-19. Sequencing was carried out using peripheral blood. The J gene is TRBJ2-7, the V gene TRBV15; TRBD2 is a possible D gene (6 bases). The CDR3 region has the DNA TGTGCCACCAGCCGAAACGGGGGTAGCTCCTACGAGCAGTACTTC. Its protein is CATSRNGGSSYEQYF.